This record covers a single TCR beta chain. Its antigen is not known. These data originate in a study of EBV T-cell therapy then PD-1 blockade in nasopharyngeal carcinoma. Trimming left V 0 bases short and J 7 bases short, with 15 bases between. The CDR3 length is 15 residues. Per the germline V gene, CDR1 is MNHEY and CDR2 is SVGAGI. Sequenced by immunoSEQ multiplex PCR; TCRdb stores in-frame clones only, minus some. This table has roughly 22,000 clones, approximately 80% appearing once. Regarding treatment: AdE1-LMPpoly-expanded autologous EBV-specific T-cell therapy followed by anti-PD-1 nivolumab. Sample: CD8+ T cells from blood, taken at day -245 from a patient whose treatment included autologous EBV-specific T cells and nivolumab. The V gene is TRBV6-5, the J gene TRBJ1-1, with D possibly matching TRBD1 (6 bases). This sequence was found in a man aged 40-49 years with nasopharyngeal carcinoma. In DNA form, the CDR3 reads TGTGCCAGCAGTTACTCACGGACAGCCTATGGTGAAGCTTTCTTT. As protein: CASSYSRTAYGEAFF.